This T cell receptor (beta chain) is from a study of regulatory T cells in long-lasting Graves disease listed by TCRdb under 2021. With regard to the full study: Antithyroid drugs had been taken for less than 3 months by newly diagnosed Graves' disease patients. Peripheral blood TCR sequencing and RNA sequencing compared persistent Graves' disease patients with newly diagnosed Graves' disease patients. The study took place in China and was registered as a clinical trial. A total of 33 samples underwent TCR sequencing: some 13 from persistent and roughly 20 from newly diagnosed Graves' disease patients. The study at large found these results: More public clonotypes were shared among persistent patients (roughly 2,900) than among newly diagnosed patients (more than 950). Sequencing and analysis were limited to the TCR beta chain. Compared with newly diagnosed patients, patients with persistent Graves' disease had lower TCR Shannon entropy and fewer highly expanded clones, which suggests clonal expansion. Preferential use of TRBV28, TRBJ1-2 and TRBJ2-5 was observed in persistent disease, whereas TRBV20-1 and TRBJ2-1 were favored in newly diagnosed disease. The authors acknowledged the small sample size as a limitation that may reduce accuracy. Only peripheral blood was studied, because thyroid tissue, the primary lesion, was inaccessible.

Receptor libraries were prepared by multiplex PCR. For sequencing, an Illumina HiSeq 4000 was employed. To build TCR beta libraries, CDR3 regions were amplified by Arm-PCR using iRepertoire HTBI primers. Gel purification was performed on PCR products prior to sequencing. As for how the authors treated the data: A total of roughly 65 TRBV and 14 TRBJ segments were identified across samples and were used for gene usage analysis of CDR3 amino acid clonotypes. COPE and FqMerger were used to merge filtered high-quality paired reads into contigs. BLAST was used to align contigs to the IMGT TRBV, TRBD and TRBJ reference genes, and CDR3 was defined following IMGT. Any clonotype with a frequency above 0.1% was counted as a highly expanded clone. Shannon entropy served as the measure of repertoire diversity, while the Gini coefficient captured V-J evenness. Public clonotypes were defined as clonotypes shared by more than one individual. Through fastp at Q25 and MiXCR, TCRdb rebuilt clones from the public reads, retaining in-frame beta chains. Every distinct CDR3 protein forms one entry, paired with its most common genes and DNA. TCRdb assigned the V and J calls; the authors' analysis was not used. The sample profile shows fewer than 450,000 distinct CDR3 sequences; approximately 15% of them were found once. Of the sample, around 7.6% is held by the ten largest clones.

Taken with the paper, the label for time point translates to: newly diagnosed GD, antithyroid drugs for less than 3 months. For both TCR sequencing and RNA sequencing, RNA was extracted from PBMCs using TRIzol. Graves' disease was diagnosed according to American Thyroid Association guidelines. Recruitment of patients was carried out at an endocrinology department in Xi'an, China. From each patient, approximately 10 milliliters of peripheral blood was collected into an EDTA anticoagulant tube. Ficoll Paque Plus density gradient separation was used to isolate PBMCs, and no further T cell sorting was done. An Agilent 2100 Bioanalyzer and agarose gel were used to check RNA quality, while a NanoDrop 2000 measured RNA concentration. Trimming costs V 1 base and J 2 bases, and their ends lie 10 bases apart. The cysteine opens and the phenylalanine closes a CDR3 of 15 amino acids. Just the 45-base CDR3 DNA is kept, in frame starting at base 1.

This clonotype occurred many times. This receptor's antigen is unknown. Base qualities were left out, and no much larger clone turns up one base away. This sample was also put to use in a study of T cells in Graves' hyperthyroidism and ophthalmopathy. As that second paper reports: Graves' hyperthyroidism was defined as stable when no progression to ophthalmopathy occurred over 18 months of follow-up. Hyperthyroidism patients were newly diagnosed, had a disease duration of under 2 months, and were aged 18 to 65 years. Any patient with an uncontrolled infection, another autoimmune disease, pregnancy or lactation was excluded. Diagnoses were based on clinical symptoms, serum thyroxine and TRAb, thyroid ultrasound and orbital computed tomography. For the first round of RT-PCR on the TCR CDR3, the HTBI primer set was used together with the Qiagen OneStep RT-PCR kit. Most expanded thyroid clonotypes (frequency above 0.001) were also detected in blood, suggesting blood repertoires may reflect thyroid immune responses. In cross-validation, a model built on a 13 V-J signature told ophthalmopathy apart from stable hyperthyroidism with 87.88% sensitivity and around 84% specificity, and in testing the same model reached 80%/75%. In validation, the model predicted progression to ophthalmopathy with approximately 70% sensitivity and about 72% specificity, a median of 6.5 months before onset. To identify distinguishing TCR V-J signatures, a discovery cohort of around 100 patients was used, comprising 43 with Graves' ophthalmopathy and approximately 57 with stable Graves' hyperthyroidism. Prospective prediction of ophthalmopathy was tested in an independent validation cohort consisting of some 18 hyperthyroidism patients and around 16 patients who later progressed to ophthalmopathy. The roughly 90 discovery patients were divided at random into training and test sets in a 7:3 ratio. Thyroid tissue and blood T-cell repertoires from roughly six Graves' hyperthyroidism patients were also compared in the study. After sampling, hyperthyroidism patients received methimazole starting at 30 mg daily, and ophthalmopathy patients received high-dose intravenous methylprednisolone. The libraries were constructed in a second round of multiplex PCR and then size-selected and purified. Sequencing of the libraries was done on an Illumina HiSeq2000 using paired-end 100 bp reads. Raw data were processed with SOAPnuke, discarding reads with adapters, uncalled bases, mean Phred below 15, or no exact constant-primer or identifier match. COPE v1.2.5 was used to merge the high-quality paired reads, and each unique nucleotide sequence was defined as a clonotype. MiTCR v1.1 was used to align the clonotypes against IMGT TRBV, TRBD and TRBJ reference segments. The analysis included only V-J combinations with a frequency above 0.0001, which together covered more than 98% of the repertoires. The TCS score was defined as F50 (clonal expansion) divided by E x V (chaos), with BLOSUM62-based TCRdist calculated between CDR3 peptides within each V-J. Welch's t-statistics and random forest reduced just over 500 V-J features to under 15, which were used in a naive Bayes classifier (R e1071). Sample size was not statistically predetermined, and investigators were not blinded to group allocation. TCR Vbeta CDR3 sequencing of 120 to 150 peripheral blood samples (43 ophthalmopathy, 70 to 85 hyperthyroidism and roughly 17 progressor patients) is reported in the paper.

Recombination connected TRBV12-3 or TRBV12-4 to TRBJ2-3; possibly the D gene is TRBD2, per 5 matching bases. This sequence was found in a woman aged 40 to 50 with Graves disease. Donor details come from another sample of the same person, matched by shared clones. The material was peripheral blood mononuclear cells (PBMCs), obtained at new diagnosis, from a patient treated with antithyroid drugs. The DNA is as follows: TGTGCCAGCAGTTTAGGGCAGCTAGCCACAGATACGCAGTATTTT. Its coded protein is CASSLGQLATDTQYF.